This T cell receptor beta chain stems from a study of T-cell memory formation after mild COVID-19. Trimming removed 3 bases at V and 5 bases at J, with 7 bases between. Germline loops: CDR1 DFQATT, CDR2 SNEGSKA (reference sequence). This CDR3 has 11 residues. MiXCR, applied by TCRdb to the 5' RACE reads, yields one record per CDR3 protein. The table has more than 350,000 distinct CDR3 sequences, 20% to 25% seen once. This clonotype was seen a handful of times. The sequence was collected from an adult woman who had mild COVID-19 (a few samples of this study predate the infection). Cell type and time point are not known. This chain links TRBV20-1 with TRBJ2-5, with unresolved D. Sequencing was performed on PBMCs or a T cell subset sorted from them (not recorded which). CDR3 residues: CSASIVETQYF. CDR3 DNA sequence: TGCAGTGCTAGTATTGTTGAGACCCAGTACTTC.